The 28 T cell receptor beta chains below all came from one sample that was sequenced in a study of spatial heterogeneity in lung cancer. Documented time point: sample taken at primary tumor resection. TCRdb redid the calling of the 5' RACE reads with MiXCR, one entry per CDR3 protein. The sample lists approximately 49,000 distinct CDR3 sequences, approximately 5% occurring once. Specimen: PBMCs, collected at surgery. These receptor sequences come from a male donor with early-stage non-small cell lung cancer.

This clonotype was counted at least ten times. The chain links TRBV4-2 to TRBJ2-7; 12 nucleotides line up with TRBD2. Germline V gives CDR1 LGHNA, CDR2 YNFKEQ. The V segment lost 4 bases and the J segment 7 bases; nucleotides outside the gene matches: 5. The length of the CDR3 is 14 residues. The CDR3 reads CASSRGLAGNEQYF. CDR3 coding DNA: TGTGCCAGCAGCCGCGGACTAGCGGGAAATGAGCAGTACTTC.

This clonotype was seen many times. The chain employs TRBV5-4 and TRBJ2-3; D gene uncertain. Germline assignment: CDR1 SGHNT and CDR2 YYREEE (reference sequence). The CDR3 covers 13 residues. Between the trimmed V and J ends, which lost 10 bases and 0 bases, there was a span of 12 bases. CDR3 region: CAVGPYSTDTQYF. The CDR3 DNA reads as TGTGCCGTGGGCCCCTATAGCACAGATACGCAGTATTTT.

This clonotype has a count of ten or more. This chain links TRBV11-3 with TRBJ1-4; no clear D. The CDR3 has 15 residues. V was shortened by 3 bases and J by 8 bases, with 16 bases between the two germline ends. Germline V CDR1 and CDR2: SGHNT, YENEEA. CDR3 residues: CASSLLGKVKEKLFF. The CDR3 region has the DNA TGTGCCAGCAGCTTGCTAGGGAAGGTTAAAGAAAAACTGTTTTTT.

This clonotype was counted ten times or more. The chain carries TRBV7-3 and TRBJ2-1, with 9 bases lining up with TRBD2. Germline-derived CDR1 and CDR2 are SGHTA and FQGTGA. CDR3 length: 15 residues. With V trimmed by 5 bases and J by 6 bases, 8 bases remained unmatched. The chain's CDR3 is CASSHMAGGRNEQFF. The CDR3 nucleotides are TGTGCCAGCAGCCACATGGCGGGAGGGCGCAATGAGCAGTTCTTC.

This clonotype was seen ten or more times. The CDR3 is CASSLAVEQGFGYTF. In DNA form, the CDR3 reads TGCGCCAGCAGCTTGGCCGTCGAACAGGGCTTTGGCTACACCTTC. This chain connects TRBV5-1 to TRBJ1-2; D perhaps matches TRBD1 (6 bases). The ends were cut back, 0 bases at V and 7 bases at J, with 16 bases in the middle. Looked up from germline, CDR1 is SGHRS and CDR2 is YFSETQ. The CDR3 is made up of 15 amino acids.

This clonotype was counted many times. The V gene is TRBV18, the J gene TRBJ2-2, with a tentative D call TRBD2 (6 bases). CDR1 and CDR2 from the germline V gene are KGHSH and LQKENI. V lost 2 bases and J 0 bases, leaving 13 bases between the germline ends. CDR3 length: 17 amino acids. The CDR3 here is CASSPRRGDPNTGELFF. For the CDR3, the DNA is TGTGCCAGCTCACCAAGGAGGGGCGACCCGAACACCGGGGAGCTGTTTTTT.

This clonotype was counted ten times or more. CDR3 DNA: TGTGCCAGCAGCTCGCTAGCGGATTCCTACAATGAGCAGTTCTTC. The encoded protein is CASSSLADSYNEQFF. The chain has TRBV7-8 and TRBJ2-1; 7 nucleotides match TRBD2. Germline V gene lookup returns CDR1 SGHVS and CDR2 FQNEAQ. V trimming: 4 bases; J trimming: 1 base; junction bases outside the gene matches: 4. The CDR3 is 15 amino acids. The full variable domain, rest sourced from reference TRBV7-8 and TRBJ2-1, is GAGVSQSPRYKVAKRGQDVALRCDPISGHVSLFWYQQALGQGPEFLTYFQNEAQLDKSGLPSDRFFAERPEGSVSTLKIQRTQQEDSAVYLCASSSLADSYNEQFFGPGTRLTVL.

This clonotype was detected ten times or more. This chain joins TRBV9 and TRBJ1-2; weak D call: TRBD1 (6 bases). V was trimmed by 3 bases and J by 7 bases, leaving 22 bases between them. Germline V lookup: CDR1 SGDLS, CDR2 YYNGEE. The CDR3 totals 16 residues. The chain's CDR3 is CASSATRTGLVGGYTF. CDR3 sequence (DNA): TGTGCCAGCAGCGCCACGAGAACAGGGTTAGTAGGTGGCTACACCTTC.

This clonotype was seen ten or more times. This chain uses TRBV10-3 with TRBJ1-1; 7 bases are shared with TRBD1. The CDR3 has 16 amino acids. Germline-derived CDR1 and CDR2 are ENHRY and SYGVKD. The V and J ends lost 10 bases and 3 bases, in that order; junction bases with no gene match: 17. The CDR3 loop is CATRGAAGGRDTEAFF. DNA for the CDR3: TGTGCCACCCGGGGAGCTGCAGGGGGGCGTGACACTGAAGCTTTCTTT.

This clonotype was counted many times. The chain couples TRBV20-1 to TRBJ1-5, with 7 positions matching TRBD1. CDR3 length: 16 amino acids. The V gene's germline CDR1 is DFQATT and CDR2 SNEGSKA (reference sequence). Trimming took 0 bases from V and 5 from J; bases not matched to a gene: 10. CDR3 coding DNA: TGCAGTGCTAGAGAGGGGGGACAGCGACTTGATCAGCCCCAGCATTTT. It codes for CSAREGGQRLDQPQHF.

This clonotype has at least ten counts. The chain uses TRBV5-1 and TRBJ2-5; 9 bases map to TRBD2. The germline V gene encodes CDR1 SGHRS and CDR2 YFSETQ. This CDR3 spans 15 amino acids. V was clipped by 0 bases and J by 3 bases; unmatched bases: 3. The CDR3 sequence is CASSLARLAEETQYF. DNA for the CDR3: TGCGCCAGCAGCTTGGCCAGACTAGCGGAAGAGACCCAGTACTTC.

This clonotype was counted a few times. The chain recombines TRBV6-1 with TRBJ2-1; D call uncertain. Germline CDR1 is MNHNS and CDR2 is SASEGT. The V end lost 5 bases, the J end lost 6 bases, and 14 bases lay between the germline ends. CDR3 length equals 14 residues. The DNA for the CDR3 is TGTGCCAGCAGTAAACGACCACAGCCCAATGAGCAGTTCTTC. Translation gives CASSKRPQPNEQFF.

V gene TRBV9 combines with J gene TRBJ2-1, with D hard to call. V lost 0 bases to trimming and J lost 7 bases, with 23 bases between them. The CDR3 length is 18 residues. Germline assignment: CDR1 SGDLS and CDR2 YYNGEE. The CDR3 spells CASSVDPPDVASINEQFF. CDR3 nucleotides: TGTGCCAGCAGCGTAGACCCCCCCGACGTGGCTTCAATTAATGAGCAGTTCTTC.

This clonotype occurred many times. V is TRBV6-1 and J is TRBJ2-3; no firm D call. The V end lost 5 bases, the J end lost 4 bases, and 10 bases lay between the germline ends. The CDR3 is 13 residues long. Germline CDR1 MNHNS, CDR2 SASEGT. In DNA, the CDR3 is TGTGCCAGCAGTCCTAGTATCTCAGATACGCAGTATTTT. As protein: CASSPSISDTQYF.

In its sample, this clonotype was seen many times. This chain joins TRBV7-9 and TRBJ2-7; 11 nucleotides match TRBD1. There are 15 residues in the CDR3. Looked up from germline, CDR1 is SEHNR and CDR2 is FQNEAQ (reference sequence). V shed 5 bases, J shed 3 bases, and the junction held 6 bases outside the gene matches. CDR3 DNA: TGTGCCAGCAGCCTAGTGGGGACAGGGGGCTACGAGCAGTACTTC. This gives the protein CASSLVGTGGYEQYF.

This clonotype was counted many times. V is TRBV9 and J is TRBJ1-6; D call uncertain. Germline V gene lookup returns CDR1 SGDLS and CDR2 YYNGEE. Trimming took 0 bases from V and 7 from J, leaving 5 bases between them. This CDR3 spans 13 amino acids. Here the CDR3 DNA reads TGTGCCAGCAGCGTAGACCCAAATTCACCCCTCCACTTT. This encodes CASSVDPNSPLHF.

The rearrangement uses TRBV28 and TRBJ2-7; possibly TRBD2 for D (7 bases). Germline CDR1 MDHEN, CDR2 SYDVKM. V lost 6 bases and J lost 4, with 13 bases in between. This CDR3 spans 13 amino acids. The CDR3 bases are TGTGCCAGCAGCTCCGGGGGGCGATACGAGCAGTACTTC. Encoded protein: CASSSGGRYEQYF.

Many counts were recorded for this clonotype. The rearrangement links TRBV12-3 or TRBV12-4 to TRBJ2-1; unclear D gene. The CDR3 covers 13 residues. Trimming shortened V by 8 bases and J by 2 bases, and 10 bases separated the two germline ends. CDR3 nucleotide sequence: TGTGCCAGCCGGGCAGACGCCTACAATGAGCAGTTCTTC. This codes for CASRADAYNEQFF.

About this clonotype itself: Being one base from a much bigger clone, this may be a read error. The chain recombines TRBV18 with TRBJ2-2; D uncertain. The CDR3 has 14 amino acids. Trimming cost V 0 bases and J 5 bases, with 7 bases left between them. CDR1 is KGHSH, CDR2 LQKENI, per germline. CDR3 in DNA: TGTGCCAGCTCACCACCACCGGTAACCGGGGAGCTGTTTTTT. Amino acid sequence: CASSPPPVTGELFF.

This clonotype was picked up many times. The chain recombines TRBV5-6 with TRBJ1-1; D might be TRBD1 (6 bases). Germline CDR1 reads SGHDT; CDR2 reads YYEEEE. Trimming cost V 4 bases and J 4 bases, with 14 bases left between them. This CDR3 has 14 residues. Written as DNA, the CDR3 is TGTGCCAGCAGCCCTGGACAGATGCCCACTGAAGCTTTCTTT. This sequence encodes CASSPGQMPTEAFF. The complete variable domain, with remaining parts taken from reference TRBV5-6 and TRBJ1-1, reads DAGVTQSPTHLIKTRGQQVTLRCSPKSGHDTVSWYQQALGQGPQFIFQYYEEEERQRGNFPDRFSGHQFPNYSSELNVNALLLGDSALYLCASSPGQMPTEAFFGQGTRLTVV.

This clonotype was found many times. The chain couples TRBV20-1 to TRBJ1-1; a weak D match, TRBD1 (6 bases). The V end was cut by 5 bases, the J end by 2 bases, with 15 bases between. Germline-derived CDR1 and CDR2 are DFQATT and SNEGSKA (reference sequence). CDR3 length equals 14 residues. The CDR3 loop is CSAATPGQNTEAFF. In DNA form, the CDR3 reads TGCAGTGCTGCCACCCCGGGACAAAACACTGAAGCTTTCTTT.

In DNA, the CDR3 is TGTGCCTGGAGGGACTCAGATACGCAGTATTTT. Translating gives CAWRDSDTQYF. V and J are TRBV30 and TRBJ2-3; a weak D match, TRBD2 (5 bases). V was clipped by 3 bases and J by 4 bases, with 5 bases between them. CDR1 is GTSNPN and CDR2 is SVGIG in the germline V gene (reference sequence). CDR3 length: 11 residues.

This clonotype was detected ten times or more. The chain joins TRBV5-1 to TRBJ1-2; D gene ambiguous. The CDR3 length is 15 residues. Germline V gene sequence: CDR1 SGHRS, CDR2 YFSETQ. The V end lost 3 bases, the J end lost 0 bases, and 12 bases lay between the germline ends. For the CDR3, the DNA is TGCGCCAGCAGCTCACGAGGCGTCTCTAACTATGGCTACACCTTC. Translating it yields CASSSRGVSNYGYTF.

This clonotype was recorded many times. This rearrangement joins TRBV4-2 to TRBJ2-3, with a weak D call TRBD1 (6 bases). Germline assignment: CDR1 LGHNA and CDR2 YNFKEQ. Trimming removed 5 bases from V and 2 bases from J, with 17 bases in between. The CDR3 covers 16 residues. This CDR3 reads CASSTKRTANTDTQYF. For the CDR3, the DNA is TGTGCCAGCAGCACCAAGAGGACAGCGAACACAGATACGCAGTATTTT.

The table lists this clonotype with a few counts. The V call is TRBV9, the J call TRBJ2-1, with D possibly matching TRBD1 (5 bases). CDR1 is SGDLS, CDR2 YYNGEE, per germline. The CDR3 has 14 residues. Trimming removed 4 bases at V and 9 bases at J, with 17 bases between. The DNA for the CDR3 is TGTGCCAGCAGCTTGGGGCTGCCGATAGGTGAGCAGTTCTTC. The encoded protein is CASSLGLPIGEQFF.

This clonotype was detected a few times. The CDR3: CSAIEGALTEAFF. CDR3 in DNA: TGCAGTGCGATCGAGGGGGCGCTGACTGAAGCTTTCTTT. The genes are TRBV20-1 and TRBJ1-1, with TRBD1 matching 7 bases. Germline V gene lookup returns CDR1 DFQATT and CDR2 SNEGSKA (reference sequence). V lost 6 bases, J lost 5 bases, and 9 bases stayed unmatched. The CDR3 is 13 amino acids.

This clonotype was observed many times. This chain uses TRBV11-3 with TRBJ2-3, with 10 positions matching TRBD2. This CDR3 comprises 16 residues. V gave up 3 bases and J gave up 4 bases; unmatched junction bases: 7. The V gene's germline CDR1 is SGHNT and CDR2 YENEEA. The CDR3 region is CASSLSAGGRADTQYF. The CDR3 DNA reads as TGTGCCAGCAGCTTGTCAGCGGGAGGGAGGGCAGATACGCAGTATTTT. The full variable domain, its missing parts supplied by reference TRBV11-3 and TRBJ2-3, is EAGVVQSPRYKIIEKKQPVAFWCNPISGHNTLYWYLQNLGQGPELLIRYENEEAVDDSQLPKDRFSAERLKGVDSTLKIQPAELGDSAVYLCASSLSAGGRADTQYFGPGTRLTVL.

Many counts were recorded for this clonotype. This chain links TRBV12-3 or TRBV12-4 with TRBJ1-5, with D unclear. V lost 7 bases to trimming and J lost 7 bases, with 11 bases between them. This CDR3 spans 12 amino acids. The CDR3 nucleotides read TGTGCCAGCACTCTAAGAGGACAGCCCCAGCATTTT. This gives the protein CASTLRGQPQHF.